This TCR beta chain is from a study of blood T cell repertoires in COVID-19. At the level of the study: The origin of the acute and convalescent COVID-19 samples was the United States, Italy and Spain.

Clones were sequenced by immunoSEQ multiplex PCR, and TCRdb holds only the in-frame ones, with some missing. Of around 16,000 clones listed, roughly 85% were seen once; the top ten hold 35%. The sequencing sample was made of peripheral blood. This TCR derives from a man between 65 and 79 years old in a cohort sampled during active COVID-19.

CDR3 DNA: TGCGCCAGCCAAATAGAGGGACTAGGAGTTTGGGAGACCCAGTACTTC. This encodes CASQIEGLGVWETQYF. The chain recombines TRBV5-1 with TRBJ2-5; TRBD2 agrees at 8 bases. CDR1 is SGHRS and CDR2 is YFSETQ in the germline V gene. Unmatched junction bases numbered 16, after V lost 7 bases and J lost 5 bases. The CDR3 spans 16 residues.